One and the same sample provided the 3 T cell receptor beta chains below, sequenced in a study of blood T cell repertoires in COVID-19. TCRdb's table, derived via immunoSEQ multiplex PCR, lists solely in-frame clones and lacks some. The table has about 240,000 clones, about 83% seen once. The sequenced sample was peripheral blood. Every receptor here comes from a man aged 30-40 years who had recovered from COVID-19.

This clone turned up a few times. The chain links TRBV19 to TRBJ1-2, with D possibly TRBD1 on 5 matching bases. CDR1 LNHDA and CDR2 SQIVND come from the germline V gene (reference sequence). The CDR3 is made up of 13 amino acids. V lost 3 bases, J lost 8 bases, and 13 bases lay in between. The CDR3 bases are TGTGCCAGTAGTATGTCCGCGGGGCACGGCTACACCTTC. Protein: CASSMSAGHGYTF.

Regarding this clone: Other DNA variants within this sample encode the same CDR3. The gene calls are TRBV12-3 or TRBV12-4 and TRBJ2-7; D is uncertain. Trimming took 2 bases from V and 5 from J, leaving 7 bases between them. The CDR3 totals 12 residues. CDR3 residues: CASSLPSNEQYF. The DNA for the CDR3 is TGTGCCAGCAGTTTACCGAGCAACGAGCAGTACTTC.

With respect to this clone: This same CDR3 is encoded by further DNA sequences in the sample. CDR3 nucleotide sequence: TGCGCCAGCAGCTTGCGCGAATCAAACTATGGCTACACCTTC. The encoded protein is CASSLRESNYGYTF. The rearrangement joins TRBV5-1 to TRBJ1-2; D not certain. Germline CDR1 is SGHRS and CDR2 is YFSETQ. V lost 1 base and J lost 2, with 9 bases in between. The CDR3 consists of 14 residues.